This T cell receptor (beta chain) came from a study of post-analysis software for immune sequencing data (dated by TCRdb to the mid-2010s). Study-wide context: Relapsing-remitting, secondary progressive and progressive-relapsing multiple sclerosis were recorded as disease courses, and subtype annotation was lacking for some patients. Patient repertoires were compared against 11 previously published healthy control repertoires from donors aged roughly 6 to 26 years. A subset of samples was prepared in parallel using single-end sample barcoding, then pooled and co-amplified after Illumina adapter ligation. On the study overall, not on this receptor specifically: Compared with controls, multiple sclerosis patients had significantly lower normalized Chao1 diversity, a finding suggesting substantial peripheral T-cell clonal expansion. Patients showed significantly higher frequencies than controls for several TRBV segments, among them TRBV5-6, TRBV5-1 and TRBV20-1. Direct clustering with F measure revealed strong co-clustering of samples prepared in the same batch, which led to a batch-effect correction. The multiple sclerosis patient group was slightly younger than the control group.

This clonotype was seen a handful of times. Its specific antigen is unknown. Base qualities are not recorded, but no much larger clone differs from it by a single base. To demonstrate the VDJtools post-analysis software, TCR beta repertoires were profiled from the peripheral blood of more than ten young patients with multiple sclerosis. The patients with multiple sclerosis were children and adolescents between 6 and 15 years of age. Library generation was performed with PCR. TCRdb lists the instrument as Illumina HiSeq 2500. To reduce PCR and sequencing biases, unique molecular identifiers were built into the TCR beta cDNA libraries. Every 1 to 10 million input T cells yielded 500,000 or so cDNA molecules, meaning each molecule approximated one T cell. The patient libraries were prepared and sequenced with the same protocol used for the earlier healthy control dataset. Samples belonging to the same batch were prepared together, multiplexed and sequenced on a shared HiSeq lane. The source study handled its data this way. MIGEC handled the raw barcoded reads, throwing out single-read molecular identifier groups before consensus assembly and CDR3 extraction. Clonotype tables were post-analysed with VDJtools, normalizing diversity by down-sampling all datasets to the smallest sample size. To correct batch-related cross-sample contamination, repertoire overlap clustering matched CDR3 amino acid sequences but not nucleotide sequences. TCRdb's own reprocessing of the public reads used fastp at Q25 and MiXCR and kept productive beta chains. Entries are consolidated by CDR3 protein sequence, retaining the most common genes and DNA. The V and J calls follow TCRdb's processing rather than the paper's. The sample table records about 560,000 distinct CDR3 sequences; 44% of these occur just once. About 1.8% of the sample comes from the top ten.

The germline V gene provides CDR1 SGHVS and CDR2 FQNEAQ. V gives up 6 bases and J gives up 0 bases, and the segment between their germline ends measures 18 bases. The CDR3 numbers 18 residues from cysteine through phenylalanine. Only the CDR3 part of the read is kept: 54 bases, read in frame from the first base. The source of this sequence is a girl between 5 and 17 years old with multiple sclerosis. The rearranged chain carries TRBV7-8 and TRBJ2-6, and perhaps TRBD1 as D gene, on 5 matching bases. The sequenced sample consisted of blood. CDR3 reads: CASRFGRQGSSGANVLTF. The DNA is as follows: TGTGCCAGCAGATTTGGAAGGCAGGGTAGCTCTGGGGCCAACGTCCTGACTTTC.